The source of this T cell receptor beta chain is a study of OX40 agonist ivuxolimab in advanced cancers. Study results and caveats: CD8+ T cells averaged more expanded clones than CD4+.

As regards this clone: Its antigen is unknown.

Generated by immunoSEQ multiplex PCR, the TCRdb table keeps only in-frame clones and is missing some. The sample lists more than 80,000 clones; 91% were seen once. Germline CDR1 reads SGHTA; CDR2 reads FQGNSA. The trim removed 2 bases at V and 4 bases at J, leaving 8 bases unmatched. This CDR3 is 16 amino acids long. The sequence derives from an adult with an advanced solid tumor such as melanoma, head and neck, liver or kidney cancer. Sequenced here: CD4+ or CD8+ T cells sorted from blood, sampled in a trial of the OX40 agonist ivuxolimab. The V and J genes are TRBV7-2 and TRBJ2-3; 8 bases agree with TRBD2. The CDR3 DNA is TGTGCCAGCAGCTTACCCCCTGGACTAGCCCCAGATACGCAGTATTTT. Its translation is CASSLPPGLAPDTQYF.